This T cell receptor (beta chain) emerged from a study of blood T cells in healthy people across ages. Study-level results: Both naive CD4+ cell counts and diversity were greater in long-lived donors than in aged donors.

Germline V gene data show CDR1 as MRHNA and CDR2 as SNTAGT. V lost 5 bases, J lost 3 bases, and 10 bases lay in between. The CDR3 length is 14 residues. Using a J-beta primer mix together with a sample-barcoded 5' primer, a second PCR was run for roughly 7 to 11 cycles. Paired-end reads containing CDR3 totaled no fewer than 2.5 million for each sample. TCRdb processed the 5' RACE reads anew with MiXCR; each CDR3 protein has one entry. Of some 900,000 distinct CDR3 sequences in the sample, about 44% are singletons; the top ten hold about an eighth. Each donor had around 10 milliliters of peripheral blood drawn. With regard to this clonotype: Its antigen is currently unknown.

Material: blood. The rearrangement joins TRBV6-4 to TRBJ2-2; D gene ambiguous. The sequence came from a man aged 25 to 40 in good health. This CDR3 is CASSPSEDTGELFF. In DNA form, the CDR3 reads TGTGCCAGCAGTCCCAGTGAGGACACCGGGGAGCTGTTTTTT.